This section outlines one TCR beta chain sequence together with its context. The antigen is not known. This entry is derived from a study of T cell repertoires in cytomegalovirus infection. For the study at large: An indication of both CMV infection and matching HLA type came from public TCR beta signatures. General observations from the study: Clonotypes of TCR beta that were HLA-C-restricted and CMV-specific dominated the ex vivo response. People with CMV and the relevant HLA were identified by cumulative public TCR beta family frequency.

This CDR3 is built from 15 residues. The V end was cut by 4 bases, the J end by 7 bases, with 19 bases between. The germline gives CDR1 MDHEN, CDR2 SYDVKM. TCRdb itself ran the reads through MiXCR, one entry per CDR3 protein. The sample lists approximately 700,000 distinct CDR3 sequences, 35% to 40% occurring once. Source material: PBMCs. The sequence derives from a human donor in good health (CMV status not recorded). Some clones in this sample may be carry-over from other donors' samples. This chain uses TRBV28 with TRBJ2-5; D is possibly TRBD1 or TRBD2 (5 bases each). Here the CDR3 DNA reads TGTGCCAGCAGTTCGGGGAAAGTCAGGGTGAGGACCCAGTACTTC. Protein sequence: CASSSGKVRVRTQYF.